The text below deals with one T cell receptor (beta chain). These data are taken from a study of graft-versus-host responses after intestinal transplantation. TCRdb's copy holds only in-frame clones and misses some; the assay was immunoSEQ multiplex PCR. Found here are about 18,000 clones, almost 80% of them singletons; the top ten hold around 7.8%. This CDR3 contains 13 residues. Losses at the gene ends were 10 bases for V and 5 bases for J; bases not matched to a gene: 9. Germline CDR1 reads MNHNY; CDR2 reads SVGAGI (reference sequence). Graft tissue processing released intraepithelial and lamina propria lymphocytes.

The genes are TRBV6-6 and TRBJ2-7, with 9 positions matching TRBD1. Material: ileum tissue, obtained approximately 450 days after intestinal transplant. This TCR was sampled from a human patient who received an intestinal transplant, so some T cells may come from the graft donor. The CDR3 reads CATWDRVRDEQYF. In DNA, the CDR3 is TGTGCCACCTGGGACAGGGTAAGAGACGAGCAGTACTTC.